This T cell receptor beta chain was profiled in a study of blood T cell repertoires in COVID-19. Study-wide background: Donors in the United States, Italy and Spain gave samples during acute or convalescent COVID-19.

The V and J ends lost 4 bases and 5 bases, in that order; junction bases with no gene match: 7. From germline, CDR1 is MDHEN and CDR2 SYDVKM. The CDR3 has 14 residues. Per the authors' pipeline: The assay estimated nucleated cells by amplifying reference gene primers. Some clones are missing from TCRdb's copy, which holds only in-frame ones; the method was immunoSEQ multiplex PCR. The DNA was the basis for D and trimming; V, J and clone size are from that table. Among about 210,000 clones listed, 80% to 90% were seen once. Sequences were obtained from peripheral blood. The clonotype was recovered from a man aged 40-50 years with acute or convalescent COVID-19. The chain is built from TRBV28 and TRBJ2-5, with 7 bases aligning to TRBD2. This CDR3 is CASSSRLAGETQYF. The CDR3, as DNA: TGTGCCAGCAGTTCCAGACTAGCCGGGGAGACCCAGTACTTC.